The 4 T cell receptor beta chains presented below share a single source sample, sequenced in a study. TCRdb itself ran the 5' RACE reads through MiXCR, one entry per CDR3 protein. Of roughly 69,000 distinct CDR3 sequences listed, about 22% are singletons. Material: memory CD4+ T cells sorted from a lymph node. The subset here: memory CD4+ T cells, CD4+CD45RO+CD25-. Receptors originate from a female donor with breast cancer.

Comment on this clonotype: Compared with germline, one end of the junction differs, possibly owing to a read error. The chain couples TRBV18 to TRBJ2-3, with TRBD1 matching over 10 bases. Germline V gene data show CDR1 as KGHSH and CDR2 as LQKENI. The CDR3 consists of 15 residues. In DNA form, the CDR3 reads TGTGCCAGCTCACCGGACAGGGGGTACACAGAAACGCAGTATTTT. This codes for CASSPDRGYTETQYF.

The gene calls are TRBV6-1 and TRBJ1-5; D not resolved. V dropped 4 bases and J dropped 3 bases, with 7 bases sitting between them. The CDR3 has 13 amino acids. Germline-derived CDR1 and CDR2 are MNHNS and SASEGT. CDR3 residues: CASSGAINQPQHF. The CDR3 DNA reads TGTGCCAGCAGTGGGGCTATCAATCAGCCCCAGCATTTT.

This clonotype occurred many times. The CDR3 coding sequence is TGCGCCAGCAGCACTCGACCGGGCTATGGCTACACCTTC. It encodes CASSTRPGYGYTF. V gene TRBV5-1 combines with J gene TRBJ1-2; no clear D gene. The germline V gene encodes CDR1 SGHRS and CDR2 YFSETQ. The CDR3 has 13 residues. Trimming shortened V by 4 bases and J by 4 bases, and 11 bases separated the two germline ends.

A few counts support this clonotype. The V gene is TRBV20-1, the J gene TRBJ1-2; possible D gene TRBD1, 6 bases. This CDR3 contains 14 residues. Germline CDR1 DFQATT, CDR2 SNEGSKA (reference sequence). Trimming cost V 0 bases and J 0 bases, with 8 bases left between them. The CDR3 is CSAREQGSNYGYTF. In nucleotides, the CDR3 is TGCAGTGCTAGAGAGCAGGGGTCTAACTATGGCTACACCTTC.